Below are 21 T cell receptor beta chains sequenced from a single sample in a study of T-cell reconstitution after alpha-beta-depleted transplantation in children. Unique molecular identifiers were used to barcode this TCRbeta library. TCRdb re-analysed the PCR reads in MiXCR, keeping a single row per CDR3 protein. The data contain a few hundred thousand distinct CDR3 sequences, 25% to 30% of them singletons. This sample comprised PBMCs, obtained before TCRalphabeta/CD19-depleted stem cell transplant. Every receptor here comes from a boy in the first two years of life with Wiskott-Aldrich syndrome, due to receive a stem cell transplant.

This clonotype was observed a few times. The V and J genes are TRBV20-1 and TRBJ2-1; 8 bases are shared with TRBD2. Trimming removed 5 bases from V and 8 bases from J; junction bases left unmatched: 14. The length of the CDR3 is 15 residues. From germline, CDR1 is DFQATT and CDR2 SNEGSKA (reference sequence). For the CDR3, the DNA is TGCAGTGCTCCACGATTATCGGGAGGGAAAGATGAGCAGTTCTTC. Translation: CSAPRLSGGKDEQFF.

This clonotype occurred a few times. The chain is built from TRBV5-1 and TRBJ1-2; 7 positions agree with TRBD1. Germline CDR1 is SGHRS and CDR2 is YFSETQ. The J segment lost 8 bases and the V segment lost 0 bases, leaving 4 bases of the junction unmatched. The CDR3 runs to 13 residues. CDR3 sequence: CASSLGRGPGYTF. CDR3 coding DNA: TGCGCCAGCAGCTTGGGAAGGGGGCCGGGCTACACCTTC. Combining the CDR3 with reference TRBV5-1 and TRBJ1-2 gives the whole variable domain KAGVTQTPRYLIKTRGQQVTLSCSPISGHRSVSWYQQTPGQGLQFLFEYFSETQRNKGNFPGRFSGRQFSNSRSEMNVSTLELGDSALYLCASSLGRGPGYTFGSGTRLTVV.

V is TRBV20-1 and J is TRBJ1-4; D might be TRBD1 (5 bases). Trimming removed 0 bases at V and 0 bases at J, with 14 bases between. CDR1 and CDR2 from the germline V gene are DFQATT and SNEGSKA (reference sequence). The CDR3 sequence is 17 residues long. CDR3 DNA sequence: TGCAGTGCTAGAGATGGTCGGGGACGAGCAACTAATGAAAAACTGTTTTTT. This codes for CSARDGRGRATNEKLFF.

The rearrangement links TRBV7-6 to TRBJ2-2; a possible D gene is TRBD1 (5 bases). The CDR3 runs to 16 residues. Trimming pared 6 bases from V and 2 bases from J, leaving 16 bases between. Germline CDR1 and CDR2: SGHVS and FNYEAQ. The chain's CDR3 is CASRRAGWFNTGELFF. CDR3 DNA: TGTGCCAGCAGGCGTGCAGGGTGGTTTAACACCGGGGAGCTGTTTTTT.

V is TRBV29-1 and J is TRBJ1-4; a weak D match, TRBD1 (5 bases). This CDR3 region has 13 residues. The V and J ends lost 1 base and 7 bases respectively, with 10 bases between them. In germline, CDR1 is SQVTM, CDR2 ANQGSEA. This CDR3 is CSVEAGKGEKLFF. CDR3 bases: TGCAGCGTTGAAGCAGGGAAGGGTGAAAAACTGTTTTTT.

There are a few counts of this clonotype. The CDR3 loop reads CASSLRSSGGDEQFF. The CDR3 DNA reads as TGTGCCAGCAGTTTGCGGTCTAGCGGGGGCGATGAGCAGTTCTTC. The chain carries TRBV12-3 or TRBV12-4 and TRBJ2-1; 10 bases line up with TRBD2. The CDR3 length is 15 residues. V shed 3 bases, J shed 8 bases, and the junction held 7 bases outside the gene matches.

The chain is built from TRBV24-1 and TRBJ2-1, with 9 bases identical to TRBD1. V shed 4 bases, J shed 3 bases, and the junction held 6 bases outside the gene matches. The CDR3 has 16 residues. CDR1 KGHDR and CDR2 SFDVKD come from the germline V gene. In nucleotides, the CDR3 is TGTGCCACCAGTGACTCCGGACAGGGGTACTACAATGAGCAGTTCTTC. This sequence encodes CATSDSGQGYYNEQFF.

J is TRBJ2-3 and V is TRBV29-1, with 9 bases aligning to TRBD2. This CDR3 comprises 15 residues. V lost 7 bases and J lost 0; bases outside the gene matches: 8. Looked up from germline, CDR1 is SQVTM and CDR2 is ANQGSEA. The CDR3: CSATGTSFSTDTQYF. DNA for the CDR3: TGCAGCGCCACCGGGACTAGCTTTAGCACAGATACGCAGTATTTT.

This clonotype showed up just a few times. The chain employs TRBV10-3 and TRBJ2-5, with D possibly TRBD2 on 5 matching bases. Germline CDR1 and CDR2: ENHRY and SYGVKD. V lost 5 bases to trimming and J lost 2 bases, with 24 bases between them. CDR3 length equals 18 residues. CDR3 protein: CAISPAGRSDIRQETQYF. CDR3 nucleotides: TGTGCCATCAGTCCCGCGGGTAGGTCAGACATACGTCAAGAGACCCAGTACTTC.

The V and J genes are TRBV5-1 and TRBJ2-2; no reliable D call. CDR3 size: 16 residues. Germline assignment: CDR1 SGHRS and CDR2 YFSETQ. V shed 0 bases and J shed 0 bases, with 9 bases lying between them. The CDR3 region is CASSLVNGANTGELFF. As DNA, the CDR3 is TGCGCCAGCAGCTTGGTTAACGGTGCGAACACCGGGGAGCTGTTTTTT.

This clonotype has more than one count but fewer than ten. The V call is TRBV12-3 or TRBV12-4, the J call TRBJ2-7, with D possibly being TRBD2 (6 bases). V lost 6 bases, J lost 3 bases, and 12 bases lay in between. CDR3 size: 13 residues. The CDR3 nucleotides read TGTGCCAGCAGGCGGGCGGGAAACTACGAGCAGTACTTC. It codes for CASRRAGNYEQYF.

This clonotype was counted only a few times. The junction departs from germline at one end; a sequencing error may be responsible. The chain carries TRBV14 and TRBJ2-7, with unresolved D. Germline CDR1 reads SGHDN; CDR2 reads FVKESK. CDR3 length: 13 amino acids. The CDR3 region has the DNA TGTGCCAGCAGCAAAGACCTACCCTACGAGCAGTACTTC. Residues: CASSKDLPYEQYF. Filled out from reference TRBV14 and TRBJ2-7, the complete variable domain reads EAGVTQFPSHSVIEKGQTVTLRCDPISGHDNLYWYRRVMGKEIKFLLHFVKESKQDESGMPNNRFLAERTGGTYSTLKVQPAELEDSGVYFCASSKDLPYEQYFGPGTRLTVT.

The J gene is TRBJ1-2, the V gene TRBV10-2; 9 bases are a match to TRBD1. J gave up 7 bases and V 6 bases, and 9 bases lay outside the gene matches. The CDR3 consists of 14 residues. The germline CDR1 and CDR2 sequences are WSHSY and SAAADI. CDR3 DNA sequence: TGCGCCAGCAGCGAGAAGGGACAGGGCGTTGGCTACACCTTC. It is translated as CASSEKGQGVGYTF.

The chain employs TRBV2 and TRBJ2-1; D is tentatively TRBD1 or TRBD2 (5 bases each). Trimming took off 7 bases at V and 7 bases at J, with 14 bases between the two ends. The CDR3 loop spans 13 amino acids. The germline V gene encodes CDR1 SNHLY and CDR2 FYNNEI. CDR3 coding DNA: TGTGCCAGCATCCGGGACCGGGATAATGAGCAGTTCTTC. Protein sequence: CASIRDRDNEQFF. Complete variable domain (other parts from reference TRBV2 and TRBJ2-1): EPEVTQTPSHQVTQMGQEVILRCVPISNHLYFYWYRQILGQKVEFLVSFYNNEISEKSEIFDDQFSVERPDGSNFTLKIRSTKLEDSAMYFCASIRDRDNEQFFGPGTRLTVL.

The chain couples TRBV5-1 to TRBJ2-1; 9 nucleotides line up with TRBD1. Germline values: CDR1 SGHRS, CDR2 YFSETQ. This CDR3 contains 14 residues. With V trimmed by 4 bases and J by 7 bases, 6 bases remained unmatched. The CDR3 nucleotides are TGCGCCAGCAGCGTTGGGACAGGGAAGAATGAGCAGTTCTTC. Encoded protein: CASSVGTGKNEQFF.

The chain uses TRBV14 and TRBJ2-7; 8 bases agree with TRBD1. This CDR3 is 17 amino acids long. In germline, CDR1 is SGHDN, CDR2 FVKESK. V shed 1 base, J shed 2 bases, and the junction held 10 bases outside the gene matches. The DNA for the CDR3 is TGTGCCAGCAGCCAAGGTCCTCGAACAGGGGGGCCCTACGAGCAGTACTTC. Encoded protein: CASSQGPRTGGPYEQYF.

The rearrangement joins TRBV20-1 to TRBJ2-3, with 14 positions matching TRBD2. The CDR3 consists of 14 residues. The germline CDR1 and CDR2 sequences are DFQATT and SNEGSKA (reference sequence). The V gene end was trimmed by 7 bases and the J gene end by 5 bases; junction bases not matched to a gene: 5. CDR3 region: CSVLTSGRGDTQYF. The CDR3 nucleotides read TGCAGTGTCCTGACTAGCGGGAGGGGAGATACGCAGTATTTT.

This clonotype has only a few counts. This rearrangement joins TRBV7-9 to TRBJ2-1; D uncertain. V was shortened by 0 bases and J by 15 bases, with 12 bases between the two germline ends. The CDR3 covers 12 residues. From germline, CDR1 is SEHNR and CDR2 FQNEAQ (reference sequence). The CDR3: CASSLASPLPFF. The DNA of the CDR3 is TGTGCCAGCAGCTTAGCGTCGCCCTTGCCGTTCTTC.

This chain connects TRBV12-3 or TRBV12-4 to TRBJ2-7; D remains ambiguous. CDR3 length: 16 residues. Deletions cut 3 bases from V and 0 bases from J, with 15 bases between. The CDR3 DNA follows: TGTGCCAGCAGTTTTAAGGTGGCAGTGAGCTCCTACGAGCAGTACTTC. Its protein is CASSFKVAVSSYEQYF.

This clonotype was observed a few times. The gene calls are TRBV4-1 and TRBJ2-1; D may be TRBD1 or TRBD2 (5 bases each). CDR3 length equals 14 residues. CDR1 is MGHRA and CDR2 is YSYEKL in the germline V gene. Trimming left V 5 bases short and J 9 bases short, with 17 bases between. For the CDR3, the DNA is TGCGCCAGCAGCTGGAGGCAGGGCGTCACTGAGCAGTTCTTC. It specifies CASSWRQGVTEQFF.

The chain combines TRBV12-3 or TRBV12-4 with TRBJ2-6; 9 bases are shared with TRBD1. This CDR3 is 17 amino acids long. J was trimmed by 3 bases and V by 4 bases; bases with no gene match: 7. CDR3 coding DNA: TGTGCCAGCAGTTCCGGGACAGGGATCAGTGGGGCCAACGTCCTGACTTTC. It is translated as CASSSGTGISGANVLTF.